These 19 T cell receptor beta chains share one sample of origin, sequenced in a study of CD8+ T cells in alopecia areata. Reverse transcribed after extraction, RNA yielded cDNA as the sequencing template. The protocol was immunoSEQ multiplex PCR, while the TCRdb copy is restricted to in-frame clones and leaves out a portion. Here the sample spans around 60,000 clones, about 40% being singletons. The sample comprised NKG2D-low CD8+ T cells sorted from blood. These receptors originate from a human donor with alopecia areata.

This clone was seen a few times. V gene TRBV7-9 combines with J gene TRBJ2-7; D gene ambiguous. CDR1 is SEHNR, CDR2 FQNEAQ, per germline (reference sequence). Trimming removed 0 bases at V and 2 bases at J, with 11 bases between. The CDR3 consists of 15 residues. The CDR3 is CASSLADPQPYEQYF. The CDR3 DNA reads as TGTGCCAGCAGCTTAGCGGATCCCCAGCCCTACGAGCAGTACTTC.

This rearrangement joins TRBV4-3 to TRBJ2-5; 8 nucleotides align to TRBD1. The CDR3 covers 15 residues. CDR1 is LGHNA and CDR2 is YSLEER in the germline V gene. Trimming took 2 bases from V and 1 from J; bases not matched to a gene: 3. CDR3 nucleotides: TGCGCCAGCAGCCAAACCGGGACAGGCCAAGAGACCCAGTACTTC. It specifies CASSQTGTGQETQYF.

This clone was detected only a few times. The chain is built from TRBV21-1 and TRBJ1-2. TRBV21-1 constitutes a pseudogene. The CDR3 consists of 18 residues. This chain's CDR3 is CASSKGGGGRRANYGYTF. The DNA for the CDR3 is TGTGCCAGCAGCAAAGGAGGCGGGGGGCGCCGAGCTAACTATGGCTACACCTTC.

This clone was picked up a small number of times. The rearrangement uses TRBV14 and TRBJ2-7; 7 bases agree with TRBD1. The germline V gene has CDR1 SGHDN and CDR2 FVKESK. The CDR3 consists of 14 residues. After removal of 6 bases from V and 5 bases from J, the junction contained 10 bases not matched to a gene. DNA for the CDR3: TGTGCCAGCAGTCAGAGACAGGGTGTGCACGAGCAGTACTTC. Translation: CASSQRQGVHEQYF.

Here the CDR3 reads CASSQDLGLAGSTDTQYF. The CDR3 region has the DNA TGCGCCAGCAGCCAAGATCTCGGGCTAGCGGGTAGCACAGATACGCAGTATTTT. The rearrangement uses TRBV4-3 and TRBJ2-3, with 8 bases matching TRBD2. J was trimmed by 0 bases and V by 0 bases; bases with no gene match: 8. The germline V gene has CDR1 LGHNA and CDR2 YSLEER. The CDR3 contains 18 residues.

This clone has more than one count but fewer than ten. V gene TRBV28 combines with J gene TRBJ2-7; no definite D call. The CDR3 covers 14 residues. Trimming pared 3 bases from V and 2 bases from J, leaving 11 bases between. Germline V gives CDR1 MDHEN, CDR2 SYDVKM. CDR3 sequence reads: CASSFAYKTYEQYF. As DNA, the CDR3 is TGTGCCAGCAGTTTTGCATACAAAACCTACGAGCAGTACTTC.

The V gene is TRBV5-4, the J gene TRBJ1-1; perhaps TRBD1 as D (5 bases). Trimming stripped 5 bases from V and 0 bases from J, with 8 bases between. Per germline, CDR1 SGHNT and CDR2 YYREEE (reference sequence). The CDR3 totals 13 residues. The CDR3 DNA follows: TGTGCCAGCAGAGGGGACTTGAACACTGAAGCTTTCTTT. Translation: CASRGDLNTEAFF.

V is TRBV9 and J is TRBJ2-3; 9 nucleotides match TRBD2. The V gene end was trimmed by 0 bases and the J gene end by 1 base; junction bases not matched to a gene: 3. Per germline, CDR1 SGDLS and CDR2 YYNGEE. The CDR3 runs 16 residues. The CDR3 nucleotides are TGTGCCAGCAGCGTAGGGGTAGCGGGGGGCACAGATACGCAGTATTTT. Translation gives CASSVGVAGGTDTQYF.

Notes on this clone: One end of the junction fails to match germline, which may point to a read error. This chain links TRBV30 with TRBJ2-1, with D maybe TRBD2 (5 bases). This CDR3 is 15 amino acids long. Germline CDR1 is GTSNPN and CDR2 is SVGIG (reference sequence). CDR3 loop: CTWSVRRTHRGEQFF. CDR3 coding DNA: TGTACCTGGAGTGTACGAAGGACTCATCGTGGAGAGCAGTTCTTC.

V is TRBV30 and J is TRBJ2-1, with 8 positions matching TRBD1. Trimming at V came to 4 bases and at J to 8 bases, leaving 1 base not matched to a gene. CDR3 size: 11 residues. Germline V CDR1 and CDR2: GTSNPN, SVGIG (reference sequence). CDR3 region: CAWMTGDEQFF. The CDR3 coding sequence is TGTGCCTGGATGACAGGGGATGAGCAGTTCTTC.

The V gene is TRBV7-9, the J gene TRBJ2-7, with unresolved D. The CDR3 sequence is 13 residues long. Germline CDR1 is SEHNR and CDR2 is FQNEAQ (reference sequence). Trimming removed 4 bases from V and 2 bases from J, with 9 bases in between. CDR3 region: CASSSPLTYEQYF. In DNA form, the CDR3 reads TGTGCCAGCAGCTCGCCGTTGACCTACGAGCAGTACTTC. Drawing the rest from reference TRBV7-9 and TRBJ2-7, the complete variable domain is DTGVSQNPRHKITKRGQNVTFRCDPISEHNRLYWYRQTLGQGPEFLTYFQNEAQLEKSRLLSDRFSAERPKGSFSTLEIQRTEQGDSAMYLCASSSPLTYEQYFGPGTRLTVT.

V and J are TRBV27 and TRBJ2-6; D unclear. Germline CDR1 reads MNHEY; CDR2 reads SMNVEV (reference sequence). This CDR3 comprises 15 residues. The germline V and J ends were trimmed by 2 bases and 1 base, with 6 bases remaining between them. CDR3 sequence reads: CASSLKGSGANVLTF. The CDR3 nucleotides are TGTGCCAGCAGTTTAAAGGGATCTGGGGCCAACGTCCTGACTTTC.

The V and J genes are TRBV7-9 and TRBJ2-7; D may be TRBD1 or TRBD2 (6 bases each). Deletions cut 5 bases from V and 5 bases from J, with 19 bases between. This CDR3 contains 15 residues. The germline CDR1 and CDR2 sequences are SEHNR and FQNEAQ (reference sequence). The CDR3 spells CASSLSGARENEQYF. Here the CDR3 DNA reads TGTGCCAGCAGCCTTTCGGGGGCCCGGGAGAACGAGCAGTACTTC.

The rearrangement joins TRBV6-6 to TRBJ2-1, with D hard to call. Germline CDR1 MNHNY, CDR2 SVGAGI (reference sequence). The CDR3 runs 13 residues. Trimming took 2 bases from V and 4 from J, leaving 6 bases between them. For the CDR3, the DNA is TGTGCCAGCAGTTACGGATTGTACAATGAGCAGTTCTTC. Translated, it gives CASSYGLYNEQFF.

This chain links TRBV29-1 with TRBJ1-2, with D unclear. Germline values: CDR1 SQVTM, CDR2 ANQGSEA. The CDR3 has 15 amino acids. V lost 3 bases and J lost 4, with 18 bases in between. The CDR3 reads CSVDGRGPGLYGYTF. The CDR3 DNA follows: TGCAGCGTTGATGGTCGAGGGCCTGGGCTCTATGGCTACACCTTC.

The chain has TRBV7-3 and TRBJ2-1, with TRBD2 matching 9 bases. The CDR3 is 15 amino acids. J was trimmed by 2 bases and V by 4 bases; bases with no gene match: 3. Germline-derived CDR1 and CDR2 are SGHTA and FQGTGA. The CDR3 protein is CASSSLAGTYNEQFF. CDR3 sequence (DNA): TGTGCCAGCAGCTCTCTAGCGGGAACCTACAATGAGCAGTTCTTC. Full variable domain (outside the CDR3, taken from reference TRBV7-3 and TRBJ2-1): GAGVSQTPSNKVTEKGKYVELRCDPISGHTALYWYRQSLGQGPEFLIYFQGTGAADDSGLPNDRFFAVRPEGSVSTLKIQRTERGDSAVYLCASSSLAGTYNEQFFGPGTRLTVL.

The chain carries TRBV6-5 and TRBJ2-5; TRBD1 might be the D (5 bases). This CDR3 has 14 residues. Per germline, CDR1 MNHEY and CDR2 SVGAGI. Trimming stripped 6 bases from V and 1 base from J, with 12 bases between. The CDR3 nucleotides read TGTGCCAGCAGCGCGGACATTCTCCAAGAGACCCAGTACTTC. Protein: CASSADILQETQYF.

The rearrangement joins TRBV27 to TRBJ2-7, with 13 bases matching TRBD2. V was clipped by 8 bases and J by 3 bases; unmatched bases: 10. This CDR3 has 16 residues. Germline CDR1 is MNHEY and CDR2 is SMNVEV (reference sequence). The CDR3 spells CASGSGTSGEHYEQYF. Written as DNA, the CDR3 is TGTGCCAGCGGGTCGGGGACTAGCGGGGAGCACTACGAGCAGTACTTC.

For the CDR3, the DNA is TGTGCCAGCAGCTCCCGACAGACCCAAGAGACCCAGTACTTC. It codes for CASSSRQTQETQYF. The chain is built from TRBV7-2 and TRBJ2-5, with a possible D match to TRBD1 (5 bases). Germline CDR1 reads SGHTA; CDR2 reads FQGNSA. The CDR3 spans 14 residues. Between the trimmed V and J ends, which lost 4 bases and 1 base, there was a span of 10 bases.